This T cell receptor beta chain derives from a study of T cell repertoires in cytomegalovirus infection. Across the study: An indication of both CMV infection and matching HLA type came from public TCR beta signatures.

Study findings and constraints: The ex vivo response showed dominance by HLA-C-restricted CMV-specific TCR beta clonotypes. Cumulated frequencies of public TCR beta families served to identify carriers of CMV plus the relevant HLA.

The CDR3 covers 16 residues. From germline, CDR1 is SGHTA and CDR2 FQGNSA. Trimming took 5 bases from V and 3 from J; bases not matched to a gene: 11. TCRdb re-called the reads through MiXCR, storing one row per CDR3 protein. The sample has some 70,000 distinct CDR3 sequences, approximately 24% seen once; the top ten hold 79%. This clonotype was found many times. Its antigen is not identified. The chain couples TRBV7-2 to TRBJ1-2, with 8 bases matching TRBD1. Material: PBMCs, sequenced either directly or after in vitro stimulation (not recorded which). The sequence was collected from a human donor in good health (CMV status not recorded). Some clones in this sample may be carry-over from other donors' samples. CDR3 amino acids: CASSRTRGRSDYGYTF. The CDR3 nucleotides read TGTGCCAGCAGCCGTACCAGGGGGCGGTCTGACTATGGCTACACCTTC.